This T cell receptor (beta chain) was observed in a study of T cells in Graves' hyperthyroidism and ophthalmopathy. Across the whole study: Specimen type is peripheral blood, collected at initial diagnosis prior to any treatment. The study, taken as a whole, reports: Ophthalmopathy, which appeared later, was predicted by the model a median 6.5 months before onset.

CDR3 length: 15 amino acids. Per germline, CDR1 LGHDT and CDR2 YNNKEL (reference sequence). Trimming left V 4 bases short and J 7 bases short, with 20 bases between. In the case of this clonotype: Its target is not known.

There were TCR beta CDR3 regions amplified from RNA transcripts. HTBI primers drove first-round RT-PCR of the TCR CDR3. One entry per CDR3 protein results from TCRdb running MiXCR on the multiplex PCR reads. In the table there are about 400,000 distinct CDR3 sequences, 15% of which are singletons. Diagnoses used clinical symptoms, serum thyroxine and TRAb, thyroid ultrasound and orbital computed tomography. Over 9 ml of fresh peripheral blood supplied the PBMCs. The origin of this receptor is a young woman with Graves' hyperthyroidism. This chain links TRBV3-1 with TRBJ2-7, with D possibly being TRBD2 (6 bases). The sequencing sample was made of blood. The CDR3 DNA reads as TGTGCCAGCAGCCCACCGGGACTGGAGGCGAGGGAGCAGTACTTC. This sequence encodes CASSPPGLEAREQYF.